These 9 T cell receptor beta chains came from one sample sequenced in a study of Graves' ophthalmopathy and Graves' hyperthyroidism. Amplification of TCR beta CDR3 regions used RNA transcripts. An initial RT-PCR round employing HTBI primers preceded a second-round multiplex PCR. TCRdb redid the calling of the multiplex PCR reads with MiXCR, one entry per CDR3 protein. The sample has about 210,000 distinct CDR3 sequences, over 25% seen once; the top ten hold 8.5% to 9.5%. The sequenced material came from peripheral blood. The receptors come from a man over 45 with Graves' ophthalmopathy.

At least ten counts were recorded for this clonotype. The gene calls are TRBV7-9 and TRBJ2-7, with 11 positions matching TRBD2. This CDR3 comprises 13 residues. CDR1 SEHNR and CDR2 FQNEAQ come from the germline V gene (reference sequence). J lost 0 bases, V lost 8 bases, and 0 bases had no gene match. CDR3: CASGTSGSYEQYF. The DNA of the CDR3 is TGTGCCAGCGGGACTAGCGGCTCCTACGAGCAGTACTTC. Using reference TRBV7-9 and TRBJ2-7 for the parts outside the CDR3, the full variable domain is DTGVSQNPRHKITKRGQNVTFRCDPISEHNRLYWYRQTLGQGPEFLTYFQNEAQLEKSRLLSDRFSAERPKGSFSTLEIQRTEQGDSAMYLCASGTSGSYEQYFGPGTRLTVT.

This clonotype was counted ten times or more. The CDR3 DNA reads as TGCGCCAGCAGCCGGGACCAGGGAGAGACCCAGTACTTC. Translation: CASSRDQGETQYF. The rearrangement uses TRBV5-1 and TRBJ2-5; D is possibly TRBD1 or TRBD2 (5 bases each). CDR1 is SGHRS, CDR2 YFSETQ, per germline. The V gene lost 4 bases and the J gene lost 4 bases, with 11 bases spanning the gap. The length of the CDR3 is 13 residues.

The chain combines TRBV28 with TRBJ2-2; the D is unclear. Trimming shortened V by 8 bases and J by 4 bases, and 5 bases separated the two germline ends. Per the germline V gene, CDR1 is MDHEN and CDR2 is SYDVKM. The CDR3 sequence is 11 residues long. CDR3 protein: CASLSTGELFF. CDR3 bases: TGTGCCAGCCTTAGCACCGGGGAGCTGTTTTTT.

This clonotype was detected only a few times. The CDR3 region has the DNA TGTGCCAGCAGTCCGATTGGGACTAGCGGGATGTACGAGCAGTACTTC. This translates into CASSPIGTSGMYEQYF. The chain links TRBV6-1 to TRBJ2-7; 13 bases agree with TRBD2. The V gene end was trimmed by 5 bases and the J gene end by 4 bases; junction bases not matched to a gene: 8. CDR1 is MNHNS, CDR2 SASEGT, per germline. The CDR3 has 16 amino acids.

The chain is built from TRBV6-1 and TRBJ2-5, with D unresolved. Trimming stripped 7 bases from V and 2 bases from J, with 11 bases between. The CDR3 has 13 amino acids. Per the germline V gene, CDR1 is MNHNS and CDR2 is SASEGT. The CDR3 loop is CASNVGLQETQYF. DNA of the CDR3: TGTGCCAGCAATGTAGGGTTACAAGAGACCCAGTACTTC.

V is TRBV6-1 and J is TRBJ1-1; 7 nucleotides align to TRBD1. V lost 6 bases and J lost 7; bases outside the gene matches: 5. CDR3 length equals 12 residues. Germline lookup yields CDR1 MNHNS and CDR2 SASEGT. CDR3 in DNA: TGTGCCAGCAGATTCAGGGGGTTTGAAGCTTTCTTT. Protein: CASRFRGFEAFF.

This clonotype has a count of ten or more. The chain carries TRBV4-1 and TRBJ1-2, with TRBD1 matching over 9 bases. The germline gives CDR1 MGHRA, CDR2 YSYEKL. The CDR3 covers 13 residues. Trimming at V came to 6 bases and at J to 6 bases, leaving 5 bases not matched to a gene. The CDR3 DNA reads TGCGCCAGCAGTACTACAGGGGGCGATGGCTACACCTTC. It specifies CASSTTGGDGYTF.

The J gene is TRBJ1-1, the V gene TRBV5-1, with D perhaps matching TRBD1 (5 bases). The CDR3 is 13 residues long. Germline-derived CDR1 and CDR2 are SGHRS and YFSETQ. Trimming pared 4 bases from V and 7 bases from J, leaving 14 bases between. CDR3 DNA: TGCGCCAGCAGCCCCAAGCCTGACAGTGAAGCTTTCTTT. Protein product: CASSPKPDSEAFF.

This clonotype was seen repeatedly, ten times or more. The chain joins TRBV11-2 to TRBJ2-2, with D unresolved. Trimming shortened V by 3 bases and J by 8 bases, and 7 bases separated the two germline ends. CDR1 and CDR2 (germline): SGHAT, FQNNGV. CDR3 length equals 12 residues. CDR3 sequence reads: CASSFSSGELFF. In DNA form, the CDR3 reads TGTGCCAGCAGCTTCAGCTCGGGGGAGCTGTTTTTT.